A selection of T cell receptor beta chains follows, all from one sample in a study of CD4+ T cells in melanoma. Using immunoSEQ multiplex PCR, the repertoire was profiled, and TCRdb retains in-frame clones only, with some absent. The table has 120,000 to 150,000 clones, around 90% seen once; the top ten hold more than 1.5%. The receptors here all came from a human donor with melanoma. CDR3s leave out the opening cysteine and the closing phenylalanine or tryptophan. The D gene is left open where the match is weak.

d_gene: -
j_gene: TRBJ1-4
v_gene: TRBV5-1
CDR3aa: ASSLAGGRNEKLF

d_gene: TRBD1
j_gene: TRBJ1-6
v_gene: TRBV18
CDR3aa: ASSPRAGGNSPLH

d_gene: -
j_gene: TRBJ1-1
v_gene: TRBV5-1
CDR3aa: ASSLQGNTEAF

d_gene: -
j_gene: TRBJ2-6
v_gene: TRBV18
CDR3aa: ASSPAVGPTSGANVLT

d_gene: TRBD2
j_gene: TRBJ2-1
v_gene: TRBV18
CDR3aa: ASSPKRTSGGADSYNEQF

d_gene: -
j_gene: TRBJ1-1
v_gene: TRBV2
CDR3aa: ASTGHPNTEAF

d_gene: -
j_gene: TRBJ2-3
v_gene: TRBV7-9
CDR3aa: ASSLASLRTDTQY

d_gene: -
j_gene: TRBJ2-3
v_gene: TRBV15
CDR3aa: ATSSGAGLGRSTDTQY

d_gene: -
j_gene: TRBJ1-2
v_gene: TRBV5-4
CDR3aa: ASTRRGDYGYT

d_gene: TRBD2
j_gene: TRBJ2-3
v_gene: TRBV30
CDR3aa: AWVTSGRTDTQY

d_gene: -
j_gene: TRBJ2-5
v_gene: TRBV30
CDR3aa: AWSVSGKRETQY

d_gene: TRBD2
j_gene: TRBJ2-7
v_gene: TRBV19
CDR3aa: ASSGRGGAGLATSYEQY

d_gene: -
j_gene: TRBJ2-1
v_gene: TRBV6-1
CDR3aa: ASSPLAFSTNEQF

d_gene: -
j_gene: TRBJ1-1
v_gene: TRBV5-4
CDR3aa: ASSLANPRNTEAF

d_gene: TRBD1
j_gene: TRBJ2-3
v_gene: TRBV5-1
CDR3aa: ASRSTGVTDTQY

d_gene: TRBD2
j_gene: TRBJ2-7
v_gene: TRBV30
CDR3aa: AFSGASSYEQY

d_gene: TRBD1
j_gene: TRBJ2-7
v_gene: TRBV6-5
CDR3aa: ASTLARGQGEQY

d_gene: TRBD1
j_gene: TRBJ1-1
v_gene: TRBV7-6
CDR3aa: ASSFRQGAPNTEAF

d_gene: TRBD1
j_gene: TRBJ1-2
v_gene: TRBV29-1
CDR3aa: SGGDRVNYGYT

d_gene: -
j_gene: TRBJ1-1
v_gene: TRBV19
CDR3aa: ASTDGAGGWTEAF

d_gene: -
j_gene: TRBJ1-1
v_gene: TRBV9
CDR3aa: ASSVVSRVTEAF

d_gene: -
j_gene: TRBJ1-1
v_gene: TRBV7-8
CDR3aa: ASSLVIDRGQAF

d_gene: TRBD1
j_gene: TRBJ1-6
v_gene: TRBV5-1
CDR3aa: ASSLTGGAYNSPLH

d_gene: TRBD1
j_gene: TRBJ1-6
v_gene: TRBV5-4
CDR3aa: ASSSGQSSYNSPLH

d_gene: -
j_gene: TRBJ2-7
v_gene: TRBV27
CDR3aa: ASSLGVVQY

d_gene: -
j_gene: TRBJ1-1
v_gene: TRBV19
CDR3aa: ASSQRTGNTEAF

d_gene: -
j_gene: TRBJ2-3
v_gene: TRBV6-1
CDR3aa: ASSLAVTDTQY

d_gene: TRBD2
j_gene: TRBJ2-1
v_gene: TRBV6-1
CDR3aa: ASSEVLAGGGNEQF

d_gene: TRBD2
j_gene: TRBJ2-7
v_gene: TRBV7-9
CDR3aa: ASSGGTSGVQREQY

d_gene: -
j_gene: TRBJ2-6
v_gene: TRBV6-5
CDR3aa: ASRESGANVLT

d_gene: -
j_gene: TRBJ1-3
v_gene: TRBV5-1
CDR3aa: ASSLGEYSGNTIY

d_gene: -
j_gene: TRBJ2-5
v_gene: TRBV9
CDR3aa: ASSVGTRNGETQY

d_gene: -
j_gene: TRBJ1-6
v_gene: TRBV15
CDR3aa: ATSEISYNSPLH

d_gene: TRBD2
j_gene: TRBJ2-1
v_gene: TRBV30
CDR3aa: AWRTGTSGGAGEQF

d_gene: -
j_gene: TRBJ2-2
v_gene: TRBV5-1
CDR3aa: ASSLSIPGAGELF

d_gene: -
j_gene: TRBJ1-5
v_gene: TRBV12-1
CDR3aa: ASNSGTGYSNQPQH

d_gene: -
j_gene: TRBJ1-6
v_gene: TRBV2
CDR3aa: ASSVQANSPLH

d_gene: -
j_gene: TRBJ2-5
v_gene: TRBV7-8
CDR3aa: ASSILMGRETQY

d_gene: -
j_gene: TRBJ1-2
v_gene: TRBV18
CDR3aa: ASSSVGTSAPAGYT

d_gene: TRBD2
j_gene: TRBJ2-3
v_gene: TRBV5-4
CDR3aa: ASSLSGGRDTQY

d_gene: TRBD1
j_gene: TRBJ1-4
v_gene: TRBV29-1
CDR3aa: SVSQGPKLF

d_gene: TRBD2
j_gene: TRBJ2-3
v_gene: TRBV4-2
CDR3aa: ASRDTSGGAGRDTQY

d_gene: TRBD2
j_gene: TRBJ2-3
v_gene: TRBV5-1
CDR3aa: ASSYLSSGGATDTQY

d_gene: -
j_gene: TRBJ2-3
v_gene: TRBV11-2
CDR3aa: ASSTAPQFADTQY

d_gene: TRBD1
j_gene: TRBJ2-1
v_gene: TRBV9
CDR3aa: ASSDSSGTGDNEQF